This TCR beta chain originates from a study of beta chain features in type 1 diabetes. Findings and limits, study-wide: The study found moderately but significantly shorter TCRB CDR3s in all four CD4+ subsets of Type 1 diabetes patients. When VDJ junctions were examined, type 1 diabetes patients showed fewer insertions and more deletions.

The single heparinised draw taken from each donor contained approximately 100 mL of blood on average. Reverse transcription of all isolated RNA meant that expressed TCRB transcripts were sequenced. TCRdb's copy holds only in-frame clones and misses some; the assay was immunoSEQ multiplex PCR. In the table there are approximately 15,000 clones, approximately 76% of which are singletons. Notes on this clone: The antigen is unknown.

The sample was stem cell memory CD4+ T cells from blood. This TCR was sampled from a woman between 18 and 29 years old with type 1 diabetes.

The CDR3 spells CASSARQGGYNEQFF. In nucleotides, the CDR3 is TGTGCCAGCAGCGCCCGACAGGGAGGCTACAATGAGCAGTTCTTC. The chain joins TRBV9 to TRBJ2-1; D might be TRBD1 (7 bases). Trimming removed 3 bases at V and 3 bases at J, with 13 bases between. This CDR3 is 15 amino acids long. CDR1 is SGDLS and CDR2 is YYNGEE in the germline V gene. The full variable domain, with the rest looked up from reference TRBV9 and TRBJ2-1, is DSGVTQTPKHLITATGQRVTLRCSPRSGDLSVYWYQQSLDQGLQFLIQYYNGEERAKGNILERFSAQQFPDLHSELNLSSLELGDSALYFCASSARQGGYNEQFFGPGTRLTVL.